These 23 T cell receptor beta chains were sequenced from one sample in a study of radiotherapy plus CTLA-4 blockade in lung cancer (dated by TCRdb to the late 2010s). The protocol used for the library was the immunoSEQ multiplex PCR assay. TCRdb limited this immuneACCESS table to in-frame rearrangements with V and J called. A share of clones is missing; checked studies link under half to unresolved V genes, and the rest is unexplained. The sample profile shows about 91,000 clones; 72% of them were found once. The ten largest clonotypes hold more than 12% of the sample. Sequenced here: peripheral blood, sampled from a patient treated with radiotherapy plus ipilimumab. The origin of the receptors is a human donor with non-small cell lung cancer that progressed on radiotherapy plus ipilimumab.

This clone was seen only once. V gene TRBV7-9 combines with J gene TRBJ2-3; possible D gene TRBD1, 5 bases. V lost 6 bases and J 5 bases, leaving 9 bases between the germline ends. Germline V gives CDR1 SEHNR, CDR2 FQNEAQ (reference sequence). This CDR3 has 12 amino acids. Written as DNA, the CDR3 is TGTGCCAGCAGTCTAGGGGAAGATACGCAGTATTTT. This codes for CASSLGEDTQYF. Looking up the rest from reference TRBV7-9 and TRBJ2-3 gives the full variable domain: DTGVSQNPRHKITKRGQNVTFRCDPISEHNRLYWYRQTLGQGPEFLTYFQNEAQLEKSRLLSDRFSAERPKGSFSTLEIQRTEQGDSAMYLCASSLGEDTQYFGPGTRLTVL.

The rearrangement uses TRBV5-1 and TRBJ2-7; D is unclear. The V end lost 1 base, the J end lost 0 bases, and 14 bases lay between the germline ends. The CDR3 totals 16 residues. Germline V gene lookup returns CDR1 SGHRS and CDR2 YFSETQ. The CDR3 loop is CASSLNAASSSYEQYF. The CDR3 DNA is TGCGCCAGCAGCTTGAACGCGGCCTCCAGCTCCTACGAGCAGTACTTC.

The CDR3 is CASSDSRSSSGVGLQETQYF. The CDR3 DNA reads TGTGCCAGCAGTGACTCGCGGTCTTCGTCTGGAGTAGGTTTGCAAGAGACCCAGTACTTC. The chain uses TRBV6-4 and TRBJ2-5; D is unclear. This CDR3 is built from 20 residues. Trimming removed 0 bases at V and 2 bases at J, with 25 bases between. Germline assignment: CDR1 MRHNA and CDR2 SNTAGT.

This rearrangement joins TRBV6-5 to TRBJ2-2; D is undetermined. The CDR3 consists of 14 residues. The V and J ends lost 1 base and 1 base respectively, with 4 bases between them. The germline gives CDR1 MNHEY, CDR2 SVGAGI. CDR3 residues: CASSYYRNTGELFF. The CDR3 bases are TGTGCCAGCAGTTACTACAGGAACACCGGGGAGCTGTTTTTT.

This clone was seen a handful of times. Other DNA sequences in the same sample also yield this CDR3. The chain is built from TRBV7-3 and TRBJ2-3; the D is unclear. Trimming took 0 bases from V and 0 from J, leaving 4 bases between them. This CDR3 region has 14 residues. Germline V lookup: CDR1 SGHTA, CDR2 FQGTGA. This chain's CDR3 is CASSLTGSTDTQYF. As DNA, the CDR3 is TGTGCCAGCAGCTTAACCGGGAGCACAGATACGCAGTATTTT.

The chain recombines TRBV4-3 with TRBJ2-2; D gene ambiguous. There are 13 residues in the CDR3. The V end was cut by 4 bases, the J end by 6 bases, with 9 bases between. Per germline, CDR1 LGHNA and CDR2 YSLEER. CDR3 sequence reads: CASSPANAGELFF. The CDR3 bases are TGCGCCAGCAGCCCCGCAAACGCCGGGGAGCTGTTTTTT.

This clone has just one count. The chain carries TRBV29-1 and TRBJ1-6, with 9 bases aligning to TRBD1. This CDR3 has 14 amino acids. V was clipped by 5 bases and J by 9 bases; unmatched bases: 8. Germline CDR1 SQVTM, CDR2 ANQGSEA. This CDR3 is CSVPLRDRVSPLHF. Here the CDR3 DNA reads TGCAGCGTTCCCCTCCGGGACAGGGTTTCACCCCTCCACTTT.

The V call is TRBV29-1, the J call TRBJ2-5; no definite D call. Trimming took off 0 bases at V and 5 bases at J, with 13 bases between the two ends. The CDR3 consists of 14 residues. Germline values: CDR1 SQVTM, CDR2 ANQGSEA. The CDR3 sequence: CSVEDTPFGETQYF. As DNA, the CDR3 is TGCAGCGTTGAAGATACCCCGTTCGGGGAGACCCAGTACTTC.

This chain links TRBV27 with TRBJ2-7; no definite D call. V lost 2 bases and J 2 bases, leaving 10 bases between the germline ends. The germline CDR1 and CDR2 sequences are MNHEY and SMNVEV (reference sequence). The CDR3 length is 14 residues. This CDR3 is CASSLNAEAYEQYF. CDR3 DNA: TGTGCCAGCAGTTTAAACGCGGAAGCCTACGAGCAGTACTTC.

The V call is TRBV9, the J call TRBJ2-7; 7 bases are a match to TRBD1. Looked up from germline, CDR1 is SGDLS and CDR2 is YYNGEE. V was pared by 4 bases and J by 3 bases, with 7 bases of the junction left unmatched. The CDR3 loop spans 14 amino acids. CDR3 protein: CASSSGTEVYEQYF. CDR3 in DNA: TGTGCCAGCAGCTCCGGGACAGAGGTCTACGAGCAGTACTTC.

This chain uses TRBV5-4 with TRBJ2-1, with D possibly TRBD1 on 6 matching bases. Germline lookup yields CDR1 SGHNT and CDR2 YYREEE (reference sequence). The CDR3 loop spans 15 amino acids. With 0 bases removed from V and 6 bases from J, the gap between germline ends came to 13 bases. CDR3 bases: TGTGCCAGCAGCTTGGGGGCAGGGGTGAGCAATGAGCAGTTCTTC. Translating gives CASSLGAGVSNEQFF. Combining the CDR3 with reference TRBV5-4 and TRBJ2-1 gives the whole variable domain ETGVTQSPTHLIKTRGQQVTLRCSSQSGHNTVSWYQQALGQGPQFIFQYYREEENGRGNFPPRFSGLQFPNYSSELNVNALELDDSALYLCASSLGAGVSNEQFFGPGTRLTVL.

The rearrangement links TRBV9 to TRBJ2-2; no firm D call. Germline lookup yields CDR1 SGDLS and CDR2 YYNGEE. The CDR3 is made up of 15 amino acids. V gave up 0 bases and J gave up 4 bases, with 10 bases separating them. The DNA for the CDR3 is TGTGCCAGCAGCGTAGGGGGTACCGTCACCGGGGAGCTGTTTTTT. Its protein is CASSVGGTVTGELFF.

There are a few counts of this clone. The rearrangement joins TRBV28 to TRBJ2-1; 7 nucleotides agree with TRBD1. Germline CDR1 is MDHEN and CDR2 is SYDVKM. J gave up 5 bases and V 5 bases, and 6 bases lay outside the gene matches. The CDR3 has 14 residues. The CDR3 here is CASSKGDRNNEQFF. In DNA, the CDR3 is TGTGCCAGCAGTAAGGGGGACAGAAACAATGAGCAGTTCTTC.

This chain links TRBV6-1 with TRBJ2-5; D is unresolved. The germline V gene encodes CDR1 MNHNS and CDR2 SASEGT. This CDR3 is 14 amino acids long. V lost 6 bases and J 4 bases, leaving 15 bases between the germline ends. CDR3 coding DNA: TGTGCCAGCAGGGTACAAGATTCATCAGAGACCCAGTACTTC. Translating gives CASRVQDSSETQYF.

The chain has TRBV7-9 and TRBJ1-1, with 11 bases identical to TRBD1. The germline V gene encodes CDR1 SEHNR and CDR2 FQNEAQ (reference sequence). The CDR3 contains 17 residues. J was trimmed by 5 bases and V by 0 bases; bases with no gene match: 8. The CDR3 spells CASSLAGQGVWRTEAFF. Written as DNA, the CDR3 is TGTGCCAGCAGCTTAGCGGGACAGGGGGTGTGGAGGACTGAAGCTTTCTTT.

This chain links TRBV6-1 with TRBJ2-5; D might be TRBD1 or TRBD2, each matching 5 bases. V lost 6 bases and J 4 bases, leaving 6 bases between the germline ends. Germline assignment: CDR1 MNHNS and CDR2 SASEGT. CDR3 length: 11 amino acids. The chain's CDR3 is CASRRGETQYF. CDR3 nucleotide sequence: TGTGCCAGCAGGAGGGGAGAGACCCAGTACTTC.

This clone has a single count. The chain combines TRBV27 with TRBJ2-3; TRBD1 aligns across 7 bases. The CDR3 contains 18 residues. Trimming removed 2 bases from V and 0 bases from J; junction bases left unmatched: 11. Germline assignment: CDR1 MNHEY and CDR2 SMNVEV (reference sequence). The DNA of the CDR3 is TGTGCCAGCAGTTTAAAACGGTCGGGACAGAATAGCACAGATACGCAGTATTTT. This codes for CASSLKRSGQNSTDTQYF.

This clone has just a few counts. The V gene is TRBV6-5, the J gene TRBJ2-2; D uncertain. The CDR3 runs 13 residues. V was cut by 7 bases and J by 3 bases, with 9 bases left in between. The V gene's germline CDR1 is MNHEY and CDR2 SVGAGI. In DNA, the CDR3 is TGTGCCAGCACGAATGGGTACACCGGGGAGCTGTTTTTT. Translation gives CASTNGYTGELFF.

The chain joins TRBV6-5 to TRBJ2-5, with D perhaps assigned TRBD1 or TRBD2 (5 bases each). Germline values: CDR1 MNHEY, CDR2 SVGAGI. V was clipped by 8 bases and J by 5 bases, with 12 bases between them. This CDR3 region has 12 residues. CDR3 DNA sequence: TGTGCCAGCGGTGAGGGGCCGGAGACCCAGTACTTC. Translated: CASGEGPETQYF.

The CDR3 reads CASTRLAGGDYEQYF. In DNA, the CDR3 is TGTGCCAGCACCCGACTAGCGGGAGGCGACTACGAGCAGTACTTC. The gene calls are TRBV2 and TRBJ2-7, with TRBD2 matching over 13 bases. The V and J ends lost 7 bases and 3 bases, in that order; junction bases with no gene match: 6. This CDR3 region has 15 residues. The germline V gene has CDR1 SNHLY and CDR2 FYNNEI.

This clone was seen just once. This chain links TRBV2 with TRBJ2-2; no firm D call. The CDR3 is 14 residues long. CDR1 is SNHLY, CDR2 FYNNEI, per germline. V was shortened by 4 bases and J by 2 bases, with 8 bases between the two germline ends. CDR3 bases: TGTGCCAGCAGTGGGGGAACTAACACCGGGGAGCTGTTTTTT. Translating it yields CASSGGTNTGELFF.

V and J are TRBV6-5 and TRBJ1-6, with TRBD1 matching 8 bases. V lost 6 bases, J lost 7 bases, and 5 bases stayed unmatched. The CDR3 sequence is 14 residues long. The V gene's germline CDR1 is MNHEY and CDR2 SVGAGI. The chain's CDR3 is CASSSTGVNSPLHF. Written as DNA, the CDR3 is TGTGCCAGCAGCTCGACAGGGGTCAATTCACCCCTCCACTTT.

Only one count was recorded for this clone. This chain uses TRBV27 with TRBJ1-1; D is unresolved. V was pared by 0 bases and J by 0 bases, with 8 bases between. Germline V gene sequence: CDR1 MNHEY, CDR2 SMNVEV (reference sequence). The CDR3 has 15 amino acids. CDR3 in amino acids: CASSLSARVNTEAFF. Here the CDR3 DNA reads TGTGCCAGCAGTTTATCGGCCAGAGTGAACACTGAAGCTTTCTTT.